The 7 T cell receptor beta chains given below trace back to one sample, sequenced in a study of blood T cell repertoires in COVID-19. Sequenced by immunoSEQ multiplex PCR; TCRdb stores in-frame clones only, minus some. Of approximately 200,000 clones in the sample, about 90% were seen once. Sequencing was performed on PBMCs or T cells enriched from blood (not recorded which). The receptors were sampled from a woman in her twenties or thirties who had been exposed to COVID-19.

The chain recombines TRBV10-2 with TRBJ2-7, with D possibly being TRBD2 (6 bases). Deletions cut 0 bases from V and 3 bases from J, with 18 bases between. Germline V gene sequence: CDR1 WSHSY, CDR2 SAAADI. The CDR3 length is 17 residues. DNA of the CDR3: TGCGCCAGCAGTGAGTCCCACCGGGAGCAACCTCTCTACGAGCAGTACTTC. It specifies CASSESHREQPLYEQYF.

CDR3 sequence reads: CASSSGGYTEAFF. In nucleotides, the CDR3 is TGTGCCAGCAGCTCCGGGGGATACACTGAAGCTTTCTTT. The chain couples TRBV5-6 to TRBJ1-1; D possibly corresponds to TRBD1 (5 bases). V shed 3 bases and J shed 3 bases, with 9 bases lying between them. Looked up from germline, CDR1 is SGHDT and CDR2 is YYEEEE. This CDR3 has 13 residues.

To note about this clone: At one end the junction does not follow the germline gene, possibly because of a read error. The CDR3 protein is CATSDRGQALIF. The CDR3 DNA sequence: TGTGCCACCAGTGACAGGGGACAGGCACTGATTTTT. The V call is TRBV24-1, the J call TRBJ1-5; 8 nucleotides line up with TRBD1. The germline gives CDR1 KGHDR, CDR2 SFDVKD. There are 12 residues in the CDR3.

The chain uses TRBV10-1 and TRBJ1-1; the D gene is possibly TRBD1 (5 bases). Germline lookup yields CDR1 WNHNN and CDR2 SYGVQD (reference sequence). Trimming shortened V by 6 bases and J by 2 bases, and 19 bases separated the two germline ends. The CDR3 is made up of 16 amino acids. CDR3 bases: TGCGCCAGCAGGGGGGACGAACGGGGGTCAAACACTGAAGCTTTCTTT. Translated: CASRGDERGSNTEAFF.

V is TRBV6-6 and J is TRBJ2-7, with 10 bases fitting TRBD1. With V trimmed by 5 bases and J by 0 bases, 10 bases remained unmatched. The CDR3 runs 17 residues. From germline, CDR1 is MNHNY and CDR2 SVGAGI (reference sequence). The CDR3 spells CASSRPRTGGSSYEQYF. The CDR3 nucleotides are TGTGCCAGCAGTCGACCCCGGACAGGGGGTAGCTCCTACGAGCAGTACTTC.

The J gene is TRBJ2-3, the V gene TRBV10-2; TRBD2 matches 11 bases. Unmatched junction bases numbered 11, after V lost 6 bases and J lost 6 bases. Germline CDR1 is WSHSY and CDR2 is SAAADI. The CDR3 runs to 16 residues. The DNA of the CDR3 is TGCGCCAGCAGCATGGGGACTAGCGGAGGCCCCGATACGCAGTATTTT. It encodes CASSMGTSGGPDTQYF.

The chain couples TRBV11-2 to TRBJ2-3, with D tentatively TRBD2 (5 bases). Trimming took off 2 bases at V and 8 bases at J, with 11 bases between the two ends. This CDR3 spans 13 amino acids. From germline, CDR1 is SGHAT and CDR2 FQNNGV. The CDR3 nucleotides read TGTGCCAGCAGCTTATCCGAGGGAAGTACGCAGTATTTT. It codes for CASSLSEGSTQYF. Based on the CDR3 plus reference TRBV11-2 and TRBJ2-3, the full variable domain is EAGVAQSPRYKIIEKRQSVAFWCNPISGHATLYWYQQILGQGPKLLIQFQNNGVVDDSQLPKDRFSAERLKGVDSTLKIQPAKLEDSAVYLCASSLSEGSTQYFGPGTRLTVL.